Below, 15 T cell receptor beta chains from the same sample are listed, as sequenced in a study of T cell changes during pregnancy in multiple sclerosis. The assay was immunoSEQ multiplex PCR, and TCRdb's table has in-frame clones only and misses some. The sample records under 35,000 clones, around 89% being singletons. The material was CD8+ T cells from peripheral blood mononuclear cells, obtained in the second trimester of pregnancy. The receptors originated from a female donor with multiple sclerosis, enrolled in a pregnancy study.

This chain links TRBV25-1 with TRBJ1-4; the D is unclear. The CDR3 sequence is 16 residues long. Germline-derived CDR1 and CDR2 are MGHDK and SYGVNS. Deletions cut 1 base from V and 0 bases from J, with 9 bases between. This chain's CDR3 is CASSEFGSATNEKLFF. CDR3 nucleotide sequence: TGTGCCAGCAGTGAATTTGGCAGCGCAACTAATGAAAAACTGTTTTTT.

By share, this clone ranks as medium-sized. V is TRBV4-2 and J is TRBJ2-1; possibly TRBD1 for D (6 bases). Trimming cost V 0 bases and J 0 bases, with 9 bases left between them. This CDR3 is built from 16 residues. Germline lookup yields CDR1 LGHNA and CDR2 YNFKEQ. The CDR3 bases are TGTGCCAGCAGCCAAGATCAGGGGAGCTCCTACAATGAGCAGTTCTTC. Protein product: CASSQDQGSSYNEQFF.

This clone is a singleton in its sample. The chain employs TRBV4-2 and TRBJ1-1; TRBD1 is a possible D gene (6 bases). This CDR3 contains 15 residues. Germline CDR1 and CDR2: LGHNA and YNFKEQ. The V gene lost 1 base and the J gene lost 4 bases, with 13 bases spanning the gap. The CDR3: CASSQGTGSATEAFF. CDR3 DNA sequence: TGTGCCAGCAGCCAAGGAACAGGGTCGGCCACTGAAGCTTTCTTT.

The chain combines TRBV7-9 with TRBJ2-7; 9 bases fit TRBD2. The CDR3 sequence is 15 residues long. V lost 2 bases and J lost 3; bases outside the gene matches: 5. The germline gives CDR1 SEHNR, CDR2 FQNEAQ (reference sequence). The CDR3, as DNA: TGTGCCAGCAGCTTAAATAGCGGGAGTAACTACGAGCAGTACTTC. Protein: CASSLNSGSNYEQYF.

This clone has a handful of counts. The chain recombines TRBV4-2 with TRBJ1-1; a possible D gene is TRBD1 (5 bases). The V and J ends lost 0 bases and 2 bases respectively, with 10 bases between them. CDR1 and CDR2 (germline): LGHNA, YNFKEQ. The CDR3 covers 15 residues. The CDR3 spells CASSQDTTENTEAFF. The CDR3 bases are TGTGCCAGCAGCCAAGATACGACAGAAAACACTGAAGCTTTCTTT.

This rearrangement joins TRBV5-6 to TRBJ2-7; D is unresolved. Germline-derived CDR1 and CDR2 are SGHDT and YYEEEE. Trimming left V 7 bases short and J 4 bases short, with 12 bases between. The CDR3 contains 12 residues. CDR3 nucleotides: TGTGCCAGCGGTAGATCTTCGTACGAGCAGTACTTC. Amino acids: CASGRSSYEQYF. The whole variable domain, filled in from reference TRBV5-6 and TRBJ2-7, reads DAGVTQSPTHLIKTRGQQVTLRCSPKSGHDTVSWYQQALGQGPQFIFQYYEEEERQRGNFPDRFSGHQFPNYSSELNVNALLLGDSALYLCASGRSSYEQYFGPGTRLTVT.

The chain couples TRBV27 to TRBJ2-7; no clear D gene. Germline values: CDR1 MNHEY, CDR2 SMNVEV (reference sequence). V was trimmed by 8 bases and J by 4 bases, leaving 9 bases between them. This CDR3 is 11 amino acids long. CDR3 nucleotide sequence: TGTGCCAGCCGGTCGTTATACGAGCAGTACTTC. This gives the protein CASRSLYEQYF.

This sequence joins TRBV6-6 and TRBJ2-1; 7 bases are a match to TRBD2. Trimming removed 7 bases from V and 4 bases from J; junction bases left unmatched: 4. Germline V gene lookup returns CDR1 MNHNY and CDR2 SVGAGI (reference sequence). The CDR3 has 13 amino acids. The CDR3: CASTAGIYNEQFF. The CDR3 DNA is TGTGCCAGCACAGCGGGAATTTACAATGAGCAGTTCTTC.

The rearrangement links TRBV15 to TRBJ2-1, with D perhaps TRBD2 (6 bases). This CDR3 comprises 12 residues. Trimming pared 7 bases from V and 5 bases from J, leaving 9 bases between. Germline V lookup: CDR1 LNHNV, CDR2 YYDKDF (reference sequence). CDR3 in amino acids: CATTERDNEQFF. For the CDR3, the DNA is TGTGCCACCACCGAGCGGGACAATGAGCAGTTCTTC. The full variable domain, in which reference TRBV15 and TRBJ2-1 provide the parts outside the CDR3, is DAMVIQNPRYQVTQFGKPVTLSCSQTLNHNVMYWYQQKSSQAPKLLFHYYDKDFNNEADTPDNFQSRRPNTSFCFLDIRSPGLGDTAMYLCATTERDNEQFFGPGTRLTVL.

This rearrangement joins TRBV7-3 to TRBJ2-6, with D possibly matching TRBD1 (5 bases). Deletions cut 4 bases from V and 0 bases from J, with 7 bases between. CDR1 is SGHTA, CDR2 FQGTGA, per germline. The CDR3 runs to 15 residues. The CDR3 protein is CASSSRDSGANVLTF. CDR3 nucleotides: TGTGCCAGCAGCTCCAGGGACTCTGGGGCCAACGTCCTGACTTTC.

The CDR3 DNA reads as TGCGCCAGCAGCCGGGTGGGGACAGCCTATTACGAGCAGTACTTC. Its translation: CASSRVGTAYYEQYF. This rearrangement joins TRBV5-1 to TRBJ2-7; TRBD1 agrees at 7 bases. V was clipped by 4 bases and J by 4 bases; unmatched bases: 11. The CDR3 length is 15 residues. Looked up from germline, CDR1 is SGHRS and CDR2 is YFSETQ.

The chain joins TRBV6-4 to TRBJ2-3; TRBD2 matches 9 bases. The CDR3 runs 16 residues. Germline-derived CDR1 and CDR2 are MRHNA and SNTAGT. V lost 6 bases, J lost 5 bases, and 12 bases stayed unmatched. The CDR3 loop is CASSPSVAGGVDTQYF. DNA of the CDR3: TGTGCCAGCAGCCCAAGTGTTGCGGGAGGGGTAGATACGCAGTATTTT.

This chain joins TRBV29-1 and TRBJ2-1; 9 positions agree with TRBD1. This CDR3 has 12 amino acids. The trim removed 7 bases at V and 7 bases at J, leaving 5 bases unmatched. The germline CDR1 and CDR2 sequences are SQVTM and ANQGSEA. Here the CDR3 reads CSADRGRNEQFF. DNA of the CDR3: TGCAGCGCTGACAGGGGGAGGAATGAGCAGTTCTTC.

The chain combines TRBV10-3 with TRBJ2-1, with TRBD2 matching over 7 bases. CDR1 is ENHRY, CDR2 SYGVKD, per germline. V gave up 9 bases and J gave up 9 bases; unmatched junction bases: 11. The CDR3 has 13 amino acids. The CDR3 sequence is CAMGTGGSSEQFF. In nucleotides, the CDR3 is TGTGCCATGGGGACTGGCGGGAGTAGTGAGCAGTTCTTC.

This rearrangement joins TRBV7-9 to TRBJ1-1; perhaps TRBD1 as D (6 bases). CDR3 length: 14 amino acids. From germline, CDR1 is SEHNR and CDR2 FQNEAQ (reference sequence). V dropped 7 bases and J dropped 1 base, with 13 bases sitting between them. Written as DNA, the CDR3 is TGTGCCAGCACCAGACAGGAGCAGAACACTGAAGCTTTCTTT. This gives the protein CASTRQEQNTEAFF.